The 20 T cell receptor beta chains listed next were all sequenced from one sample in a study of T cells in Graves' hyperthyroidism and ophthalmopathy. Amplified regions were TCR beta CDR3 sequences from RNA transcripts. Initially, a first-round RT-PCR of the TCR CDR3 employed the HTBI primer set. Each CDR3 protein gets one entry after TCRdb re-called the multiplex PCR reads with MiXCR. The sample holds hundreds of thousands of distinct CDR3 sequences, about 15% seen once. The sample consisted of blood. Receptor source: a woman younger than 35 with Graves' hyperthyroidism.

The chain is built from TRBV16 and TRBJ1-4; D might be TRBD1 (6 bases). The CDR3 is made up of 14 amino acids. Germline V gene lookup returns CDR1 KGHSY and CDR2 FQNENV. Trimming left V 2 bases short and J 8 bases short, with 12 bases between. The CDR3 bases are TGTGCCAGCAGCCAAAGGGCAGGGGAAGAAAAACTGTTTTTT. Protein sequence: CASSQRAGEEKLFF.

Only a few counts were recorded for this clonotype. A single base separates this from a much larger clone, so it may be a read error. The V call is TRBV5-1, the J call TRBJ1-1; D not certain. CDR3 size: 12 residues. Looked up from germline, CDR1 is SGHRS and CDR2 is YFSETQ. In nucleotides, the CDR3 is TGCGCCAGCAGCTTGCAGAGTACTGAAGCTTCCTTT. Translation: CASSLQSTEASF.

This clonotype was observed a few times. The chain combines TRBV5-4 with TRBJ2-3, with 8 bases that match TRBD1. The trim removed 5 bases at V and 6 bases at J, leaving 14 bases unmatched. In germline, CDR1 is SGHNT, CDR2 YYREEE (reference sequence). The CDR3 has 16 amino acids. The CDR3, as DNA: TGTGCCAGCAGTGAAGGACAGGGAGACTCCACGGATACGCAGTATTTT. Translating it yields CASSEGQGDSTDTQYF.

This clonotype was detected many times. This rearrangement joins TRBV6-1 to TRBJ2-1; the match to TRBD2 covers 8 bases. The CDR3 totals 17 residues. Germline assignment: CDR1 MNHNS and CDR2 SASEGT. Unmatched junction bases numbered 12, after V lost 8 bases and J lost 0 bases. CDR3 loop: CASGGGAGLGSYNEQFF. CDR3 DNA: TGTGCCAGCGGTGGGGGCGCGGGACTAGGCTCCTACAATGAGCAGTTCTTC.

This clonotype has ten or more counts. The rearrangement uses TRBV5-1 and TRBJ2-7; D not certain. The CDR3 totals 13 residues. Germline V lookup: CDR1 SGHRS, CDR2 YFSETQ. The germline V and J ends were trimmed by 1 base and 2 bases, with 7 bases remaining between them. DNA of the CDR3: TGCGCCAGCAGCTTGTTTCAGGCCTACGAGCAGTACTTC. This sequence encodes CASSLFQAYEQYF.

This clonotype was detected ten times or more. The V call is TRBV10-3, the J call TRBJ1-2; a possible D gene is TRBD1 (6 bases). Germline CDR1 is ENHRY and CDR2 is SYGVKD. V was clipped by 3 bases and J by 0 bases, with 11 bases between them. CDR3 length equals 15 residues. The DNA for the CDR3 is TGTGCCATCAGTGATCCCGAGGGGGCTAACTATGGCTACACCTTC. Protein product: CAISDPEGANYGYTF.

This clonotype appeared many times. The chain has TRBV7-6 and TRBJ1-1, with D perhaps TRBD1 (5 bases). Germline CDR1 is SGHVS and CDR2 is FNYEAQ. The germline V and J ends were trimmed by 5 bases and 1 base, with 11 bases remaining between them. The CDR3 has 14 amino acids. Here the CDR3 DNA reads TGTGCCAGCAGCCCGAATGGACAGAACACTGAAGCTTTCTTT. Translated, it gives CASSPNGQNTEAFF. Complete variable domain (other parts from reference TRBV7-6 and TRBJ1-1): GAGVSQSPRYKVTKRGQDVALRCDPISGHVSLYWYRQALGQGPEFLTYFNYEAQQDKSGLPNDRFSAERPEGSISTLTIQRTEQRDSAMYRCASSPNGQNTEAFFGQGTRLTVV.

The J gene is TRBJ2-1, the V gene TRBV4-2, with 8 bases that match TRBD2. The CDR3 loop spans 18 amino acids. V was clipped by 1 base and J by 0 bases; unmatched bases: 8. Per germline, CDR1 LGHNA and CDR2 YNFKEQ. CDR3 residues: CASSQVAGGGGSYNEQFF. As DNA, the CDR3 is TGTGCCAGCAGCCAAGTTGCGGGAGGAGGCGGCTCCTACAATGAGCAGTTCTTC.

This clonotype was recorded many times. The V call is TRBV11-2, the J call TRBJ1-6; no clear D. Trimming removed 5 bases from V and 12 bases from J, with 11 bases in between. The CDR3 has 12 residues. Germline V gene sequence: CDR1 SGHAT, CDR2 FQNNGV. The CDR3: CASSPAYVPLHF. The DNA for the CDR3 is TGTGCCAGCAGCCCCGCCTACGTACCCCTCCACTTT.

Ten or more counts support this clonotype. CDR3 nucleotide sequence: TGTGCCAGCAGCTTAGGGCCCCCCGGTGGCCAGTACTTC. This codes for CASSLGPPGGQYF. This chain connects TRBV7-9 to TRBJ2-5; D gene uncertain. Germline CDR1 and CDR2: SEHNR and FQNEAQ (reference sequence). The V and J ends lost 1 base and 10 bases respectively, with 13 bases between them. This CDR3 spans 13 amino acids.

This clonotype was observed at least ten times. This chain joins TRBV19 and TRBJ1-1; maybe TRBD1 (6 bases). The V end was cut by 3 bases, the J end by 6 bases, with 14 bases between. The CDR3 is 14 residues long. The germline CDR1 and CDR2 sequences are LNHDA and SQIVND (reference sequence). The CDR3 loop reads CASSMSTGWAEAFF. The CDR3 DNA reads TGTGCCAGTAGTATGTCAACAGGGTGGGCTGAAGCTTTCTTT.

The table lists this clonotype with a few counts. The rearrangement uses TRBV6-5 and TRBJ1-1; D not resolved. Trimming removed 0 bases from V and 3 bases from J, with 8 bases in between. This CDR3 comprises 14 residues. The germline gives CDR1 MNHEY, CDR2 SVGAGI. In DNA, the CDR3 is TGTGCCAGCAGTTACTCGATAGGGTACACTGAAGCTTTCTTT. Protein sequence: CASSYSIGYTEAFF.

This chain uses TRBV20-1 with TRBJ2-2, with D tentatively TRBD1 (5 bases). The CDR3 runs to 14 residues. CDR1 and CDR2 from the germline V gene are DFQATT and SNEGSKA (reference sequence). V shed 1 base and J shed 6 bases, with 12 bases lying between them. CDR3 in DNA: TGCAGTGCTAGAGTGGATAGCAGGGCCGGGGAGCTGTTTTTT. Its translation: CSARVDSRAGELFF.

Many counts were recorded for this clonotype. The chain is built from TRBV13 and TRBJ1-1; D might be TRBD1 (5 bases). This CDR3 has 14 residues. Germline CDR1 and CDR2: PRHDT and FYEKMQ (reference sequence). The V and J ends lost 4 bases and 5 bases respectively, with 14 bases between them. This chain's CDR3 is CASSSQGRETEAFF. CDR3 DNA sequence: TGTGCCAGCAGCTCGCAGGGTCGGGAGACTGAAGCTTTCTTT.

This clonotype was counted at least ten times. The V and J genes are TRBV20-1 and TRBJ2-3, with D unresolved. CDR3 length equals 12 residues. Germline CDR1 and CDR2: DFQATT and SNEGSKA (reference sequence). The ends were cut back, 5 bases at V and 2 bases at J, with 8 bases in the middle. CDR3 DNA sequence: TGCAGTGCTCGATGGGACACAGATACGCAGTATTTT. It is translated as CSARWDTDTQYF.

This clonotype has a handful of counts. V usage is TRBV29-1 and J usage is TRBJ2-5; perhaps TRBD1 as D (5 bases). This CDR3 is 13 amino acids long. Germline V gene data show CDR1 as SQVTM and CDR2 as ANQGSEA. Trimming took off 2 bases at V and 5 bases at J, with 12 bases between the two ends. The CDR3 sequence is CSVELAGIETQYF. CDR3 coding DNA: TGCAGCGTTGAATTGGCAGGGATTGAGACCCAGTACTTC.

V is TRBV20-1 and J is TRBJ1-2; unclear D gene. Germline CDR1 is DFQATT and CDR2 is SNEGSKA (reference sequence). CDR3 size: 15 residues. V lost 8 bases to trimming and J lost 4 bases, with 23 bases between them. The DNA of the CDR3 is TGCAGTCCAAGCTGGCCGTCCTTACTACTCTATGGCTACACCTTC. It is translated as CSPSWPSLLLYGYTF.

Of note for this clonotype: This may arise from a read error, as a much more abundant clone is one base away. V usage is TRBV20-1 and J usage is TRBJ2-3; D call uncertain. CDR1 is DFQATT, CDR2 SNEGSKA, per germline (reference sequence). V shed 6 bases and J shed 5 bases, with 9 bases lying between them. The CDR3 is 11 amino acids. For the CDR3, the DNA is TGCAGTGCCTGTTGGGGAGATACGCAGTATTTT. Amino acid sequence: CSACWGDTQYF.

At least ten counts were recorded for this clonotype. The rearrangement links TRBV20-1 to TRBJ1-1; D gene uncertain. This CDR3 spans 12 amino acids. Germline CDR1 DFQATT, CDR2 SNEGSKA (reference sequence). The V gene lost 3 bases and the J gene lost 11 bases, with 16 bases spanning the gap. The CDR3 DNA sequence: TGCAGTGCTAGGGCCGAGATGGTTGGGGCTTTCTTT. It codes for CSARAEMVGAFF.

In its sample, this clonotype was seen many times. This rearrangement joins TRBV7-8 to TRBJ1-4; 9 bases fit TRBD1. This CDR3 comprises 13 residues. V was clipped by 5 bases and J by 8 bases; unmatched bases: 3. Germline V gene lookup returns CDR1 SGHVS and CDR2 FQNEAQ. The CDR3 region is CASSQGTGEKLFF. For the CDR3, the DNA is TGTGCCAGCAGCCAAGGGACAGGGGAAAAACTGTTTTTT.